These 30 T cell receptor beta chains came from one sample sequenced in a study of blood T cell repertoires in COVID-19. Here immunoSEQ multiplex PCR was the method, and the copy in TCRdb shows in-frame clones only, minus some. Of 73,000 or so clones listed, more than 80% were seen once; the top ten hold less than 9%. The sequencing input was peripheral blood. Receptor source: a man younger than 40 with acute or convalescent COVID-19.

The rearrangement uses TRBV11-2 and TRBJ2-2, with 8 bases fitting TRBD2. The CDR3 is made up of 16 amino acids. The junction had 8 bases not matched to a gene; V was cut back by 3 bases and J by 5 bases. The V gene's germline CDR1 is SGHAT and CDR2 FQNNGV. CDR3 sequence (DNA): TGTGCCAGCAGCTTCGGGGGAGGGACTAGGACCGGGGAGCTGTTTTTT. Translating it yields CASSFGGGTRTGELFF.

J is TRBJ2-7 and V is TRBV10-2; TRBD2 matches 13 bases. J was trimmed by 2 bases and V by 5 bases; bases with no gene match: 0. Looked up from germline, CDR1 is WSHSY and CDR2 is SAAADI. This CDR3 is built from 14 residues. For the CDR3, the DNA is TGCGCCAGCAGTACTAGCGGGAGGGCCTACGAGCAGTACTTC. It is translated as CASSTSGRAYEQYF.

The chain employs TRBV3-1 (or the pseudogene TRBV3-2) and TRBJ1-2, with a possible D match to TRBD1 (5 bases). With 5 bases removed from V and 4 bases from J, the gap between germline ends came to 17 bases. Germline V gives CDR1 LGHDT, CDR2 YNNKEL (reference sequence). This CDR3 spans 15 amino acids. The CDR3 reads CASSSIRGGGYGYTF. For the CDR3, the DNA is TGTGCCAGCAGCTCCATTCGTGGGGGAGGCTATGGCTACACCTTC.

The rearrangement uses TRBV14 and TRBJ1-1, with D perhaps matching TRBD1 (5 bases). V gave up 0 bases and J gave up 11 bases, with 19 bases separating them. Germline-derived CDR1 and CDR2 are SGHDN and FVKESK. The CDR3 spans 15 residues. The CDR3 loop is CASSQDWGGTSSAFF. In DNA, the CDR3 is TGTGCCAGCAGCCAAGATTGGGGAGGGACGTCATCTGCTTTCTTT.

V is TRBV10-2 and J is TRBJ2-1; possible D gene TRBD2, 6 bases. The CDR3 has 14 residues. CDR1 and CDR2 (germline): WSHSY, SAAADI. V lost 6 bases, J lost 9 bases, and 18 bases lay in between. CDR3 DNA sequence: TGCGCCAGCAGAACCGGGACTCAGAAGGGTGAGCAGTTCTTC. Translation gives CASRTGTQKGEQFF.

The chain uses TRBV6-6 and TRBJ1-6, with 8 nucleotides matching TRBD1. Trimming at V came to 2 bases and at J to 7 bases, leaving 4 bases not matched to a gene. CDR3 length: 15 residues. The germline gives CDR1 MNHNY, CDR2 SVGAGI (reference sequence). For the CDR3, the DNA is TGTGCCAGCAGTTACGACAGGGGCTTAAATTCACCCCTCCACTTT. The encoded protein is CASSYDRGLNSPLHF.

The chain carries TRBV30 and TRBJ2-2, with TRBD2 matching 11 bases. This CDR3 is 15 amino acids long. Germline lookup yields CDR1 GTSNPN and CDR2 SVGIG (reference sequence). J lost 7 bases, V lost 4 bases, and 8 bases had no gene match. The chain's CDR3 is CAWMVAGGQSGELFF. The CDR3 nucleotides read TGTGCCTGGATGGTAGCGGGAGGGCAGAGCGGGGAGCTGTTTTTT.

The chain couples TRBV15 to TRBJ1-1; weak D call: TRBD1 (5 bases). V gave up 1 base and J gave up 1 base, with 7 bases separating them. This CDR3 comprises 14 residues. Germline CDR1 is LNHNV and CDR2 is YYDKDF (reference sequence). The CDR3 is CATSRGGENTEAFF. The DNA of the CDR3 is TGTGCCACCAGCAGAGGGGGGGAGAACACTGAAGCTTTCTTT.

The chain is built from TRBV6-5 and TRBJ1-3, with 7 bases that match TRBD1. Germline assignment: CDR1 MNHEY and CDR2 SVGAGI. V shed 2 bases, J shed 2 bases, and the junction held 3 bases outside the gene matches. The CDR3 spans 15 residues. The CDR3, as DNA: TGTGCCAGCAGTTACGACAGGGCGCCTGGAAACACCATATATTTT. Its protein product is CASSYDRAPGNTIYF.

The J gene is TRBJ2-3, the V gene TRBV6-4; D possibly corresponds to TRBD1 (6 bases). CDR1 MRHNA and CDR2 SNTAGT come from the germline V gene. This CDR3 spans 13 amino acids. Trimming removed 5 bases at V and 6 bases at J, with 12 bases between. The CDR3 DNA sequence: TGTGCCAGCAGTACCCAGAGGGGGGATACGCAGTATTTT. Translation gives CASSTQRGDTQYF.

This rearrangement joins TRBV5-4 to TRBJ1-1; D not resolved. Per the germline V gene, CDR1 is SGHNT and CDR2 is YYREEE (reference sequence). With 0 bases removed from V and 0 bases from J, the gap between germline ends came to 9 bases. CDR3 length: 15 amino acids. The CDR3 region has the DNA TGTGCCAGCAGCTTGGCGCGGAGAATGAACACTGAAGCTTTCTTT. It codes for CASSLARRMNTEAFF.

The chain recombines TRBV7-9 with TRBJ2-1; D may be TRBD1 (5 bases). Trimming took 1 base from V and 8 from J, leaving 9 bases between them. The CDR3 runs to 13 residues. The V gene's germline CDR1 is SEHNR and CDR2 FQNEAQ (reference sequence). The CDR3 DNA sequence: TGTGCCAGCAGCTTAGATTGGGGCGATGAGCAGTTCTTC. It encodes CASSLDWGDEQFF.

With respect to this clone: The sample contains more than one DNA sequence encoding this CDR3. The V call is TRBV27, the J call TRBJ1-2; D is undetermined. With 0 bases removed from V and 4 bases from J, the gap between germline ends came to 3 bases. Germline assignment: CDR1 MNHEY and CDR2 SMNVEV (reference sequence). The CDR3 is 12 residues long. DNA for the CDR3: TGTGCCAGCAGTTTATCCGGCTATGGCTACACCTTC. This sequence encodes CASSLSGYGYTF.

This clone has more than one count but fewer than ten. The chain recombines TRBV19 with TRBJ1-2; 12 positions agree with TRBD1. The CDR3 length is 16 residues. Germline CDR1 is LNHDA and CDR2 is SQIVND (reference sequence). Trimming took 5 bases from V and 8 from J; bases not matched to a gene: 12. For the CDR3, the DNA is TGTGCCAGTAGTTACCGAACCGGGACAGGGGGCGACGGCTACACCTTC. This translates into CASSYRTGTGGDGYTF. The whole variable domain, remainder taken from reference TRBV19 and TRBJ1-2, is DGGITQSPKYLFRKEGQNVTLSCEQNLNHDAMYWYRQDPGQGLRLIYYSQIVNDFQKGDIAEGYSVSREKKESFPLTVTSAQKNPTAFYLCASSYRTGTGGDGYTFGSGTRLTVV.

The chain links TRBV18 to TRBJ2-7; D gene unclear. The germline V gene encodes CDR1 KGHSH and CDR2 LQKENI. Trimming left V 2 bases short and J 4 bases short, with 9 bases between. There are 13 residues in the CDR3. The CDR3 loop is CASSPALSYEQYF. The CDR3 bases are TGTGCCAGCTCACCAGCACTGTCATACGAGCAGTACTTC.

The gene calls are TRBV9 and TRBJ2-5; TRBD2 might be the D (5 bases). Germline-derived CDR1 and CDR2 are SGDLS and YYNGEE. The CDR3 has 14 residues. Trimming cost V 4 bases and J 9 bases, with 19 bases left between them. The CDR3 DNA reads TGTGCCAGCAGCCCACGGACGGGGATTGCGGCCCAGTACTTC. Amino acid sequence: CASSPRTGIAAQYF.

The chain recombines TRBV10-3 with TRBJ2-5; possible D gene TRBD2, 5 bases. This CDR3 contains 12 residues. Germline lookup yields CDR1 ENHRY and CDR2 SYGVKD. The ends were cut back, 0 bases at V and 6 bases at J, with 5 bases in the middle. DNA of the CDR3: TGTGCCATCAGTGAGTCGACTAAGACCCAGTACTTC. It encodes CAISESTKTQYF.

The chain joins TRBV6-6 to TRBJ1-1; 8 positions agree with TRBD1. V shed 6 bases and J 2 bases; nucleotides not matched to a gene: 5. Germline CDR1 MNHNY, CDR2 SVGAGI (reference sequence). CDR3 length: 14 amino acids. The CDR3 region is CASSPGGSNTEAFF. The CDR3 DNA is TGTGCCAGCAGCCCAGGGGGCTCTAACACTGAAGCTTTCTTT.

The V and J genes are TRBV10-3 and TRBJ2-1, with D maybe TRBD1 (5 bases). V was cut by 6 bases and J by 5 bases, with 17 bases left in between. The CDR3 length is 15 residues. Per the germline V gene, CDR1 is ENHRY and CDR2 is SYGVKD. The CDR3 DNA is TGTGCCATCAGGGACGACAGAGCATCTAACAATGAGCAGTTCTTC. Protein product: CAIRDDRASNNEQFF.

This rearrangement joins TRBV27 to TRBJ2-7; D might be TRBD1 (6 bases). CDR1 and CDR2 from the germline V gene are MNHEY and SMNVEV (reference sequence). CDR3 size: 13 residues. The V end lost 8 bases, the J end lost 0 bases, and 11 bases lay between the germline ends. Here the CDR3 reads CASWTALSYEQYF. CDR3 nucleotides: TGTGCCAGCTGGACAGCGCTCTCCTACGAGCAGTACTTC.

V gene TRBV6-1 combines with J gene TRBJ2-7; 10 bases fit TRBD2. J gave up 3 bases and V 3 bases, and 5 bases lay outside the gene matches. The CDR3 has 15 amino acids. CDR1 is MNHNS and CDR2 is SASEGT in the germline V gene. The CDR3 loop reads CASSDMASGGYEQYF. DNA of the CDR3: TGTGCCAGCAGTGACATGGCTAGCGGGGGCTACGAGCAGTACTTC.

The CDR3 region is CASSTTGGRGEKLFF. CDR3 nucleotide sequence: TGTGCCAGCAGCACCACAGGGGGCCGGGGTGAAAAACTGTTTTTT. This chain links TRBV9 with TRBJ1-4; 9 nucleotides agree with TRBD1. The germline V gene has CDR1 SGDLS and CDR2 YYNGEE. CDR3 length: 15 amino acids. With V trimmed by 4 bases and J by 7 bases, 8 bases remained unmatched.

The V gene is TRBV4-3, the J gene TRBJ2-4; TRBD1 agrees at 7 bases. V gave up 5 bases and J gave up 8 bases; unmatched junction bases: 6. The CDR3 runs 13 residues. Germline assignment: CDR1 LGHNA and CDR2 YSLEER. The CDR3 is CASSVNRGDIQYF. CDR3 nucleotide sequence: TGCGCCAGCAGCGTGAACAGGGGTGACATTCAGTACTTC.

The CDR3 DNA follows: TGTGCCAGCAGCCAAGGACAGGGGGTGGCCTACGAGCAGTACTTC. This gives the protein CASSQGQGVAYEQYF. V usage is TRBV14 and J usage is TRBJ2-7; 9 bases align to TRBD1. The CDR3 covers 15 residues. Losses at the gene ends were 1 base for V and 2 bases for J; bases not matched to a gene: 3. CDR1 SGHDN and CDR2 FVKESK come from the germline V gene.

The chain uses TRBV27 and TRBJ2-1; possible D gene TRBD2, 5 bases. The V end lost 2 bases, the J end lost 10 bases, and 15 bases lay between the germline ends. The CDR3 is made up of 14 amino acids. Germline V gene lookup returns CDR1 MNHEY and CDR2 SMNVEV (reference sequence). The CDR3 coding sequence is TGTGCCAGCAGTTTACAGCGGAATAATCGGGAGCAGTTCTTC. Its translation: CASSLQRNNREQFF.

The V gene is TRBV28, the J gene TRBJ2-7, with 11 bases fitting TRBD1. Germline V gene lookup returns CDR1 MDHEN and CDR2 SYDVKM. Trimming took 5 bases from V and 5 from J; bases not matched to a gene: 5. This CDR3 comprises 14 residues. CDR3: CASSDPGQGDEQYF. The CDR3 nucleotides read TGTGCCAGCAGTGATCCGGGACAGGGGGACGAGCAGTACTTC.

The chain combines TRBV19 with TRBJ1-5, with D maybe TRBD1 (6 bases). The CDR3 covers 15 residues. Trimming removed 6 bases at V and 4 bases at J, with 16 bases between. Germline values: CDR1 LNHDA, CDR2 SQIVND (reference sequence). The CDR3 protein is CASRPGGGGNQPQHF. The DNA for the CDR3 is TGTGCCAGTAGACCCGGGGGAGGGGGTAATCAGCCCCAGCATTTT.

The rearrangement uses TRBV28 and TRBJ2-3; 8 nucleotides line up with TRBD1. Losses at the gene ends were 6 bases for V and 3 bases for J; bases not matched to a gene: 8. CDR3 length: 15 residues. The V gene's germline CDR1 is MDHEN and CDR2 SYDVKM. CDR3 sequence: CASRGPTGVTDTQYF. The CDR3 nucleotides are TGTGCCAGCAGGGGACCGACAGGGGTTACAGATACGCAGTATTTT.

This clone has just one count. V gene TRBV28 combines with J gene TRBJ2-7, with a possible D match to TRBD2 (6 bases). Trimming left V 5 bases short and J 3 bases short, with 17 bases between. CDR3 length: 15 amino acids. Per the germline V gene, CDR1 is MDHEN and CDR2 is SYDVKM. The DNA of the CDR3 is TGTGCCAGCAGTGCTGCCGGAGGGGCCGTCTACGAGCAGTACTTC. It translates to CASSAAGGAVYEQYF.

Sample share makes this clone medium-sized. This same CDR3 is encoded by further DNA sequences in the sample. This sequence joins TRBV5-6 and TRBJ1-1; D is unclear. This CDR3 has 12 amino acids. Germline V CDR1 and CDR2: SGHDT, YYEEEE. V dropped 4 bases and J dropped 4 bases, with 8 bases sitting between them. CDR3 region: CASSLRGTEAFF. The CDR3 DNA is TGTGCCAGCAGCCTACGGGGCACTGAAGCTTTCTTT.